Listed below are T cell receptor beta chains from one sample, sequenced in a study of shared clonotypes between healthy human individuals. TCRdb's copy holds only in-frame clones and misses some; the assay was immunoSEQ multiplex PCR. The sample includes under 2,000,000 clones, approximately 94% of them seen just once. Sequencing was performed on naive CD8+ T cells sorted from blood. All receptors come from a man between 18 and 35 years old in good health. Both conserved end residues are part of each CDR3. A D gene is named only where the DNA matches it firmly. The size of a clone is reported for some rows only, either as once, few or many, or as a class for expanded clones.

clone_size: -; d_call: TRBD1; j_call: TRBJ2-5; v_call: TRBV7-9; cdr3_nt: TGTGCCAGCAGCTCCCCCCCGGACAGGGGCAACCAAGAGACCCAGTACTTC; cdr3_aa: CASSSPPDRGNQETQYF
clone_size: -; d_call: -; j_call: TRBJ2-5; v_call: TRBV9; cdr3_nt: TGTGCCAGCAGCGTAAATATGGACGAGACCCAGTACTTC; cdr3_aa: CASSVNMDETQYF
clone_size: -; d_call: TRBD1; j_call: TRBJ2-1; v_call: TRBV5-1; cdr3_nt: TGCGCCAGCAGCTACCCAGGGGGCAATGAGCAGTTCTTC; cdr3_aa: CASSYPGGNEQFF
clone_size: once; d_call: -; j_call: TRBJ2-5; v_call: TRBV27; cdr3_nt: TGTGCCAGCAGTTTATCGCAGGGGACCGGGCAAGAGACCCAGTACTTC; cdr3_aa: CASSLSQGTGQETQYF
clone_size: -; d_call: -; j_call: TRBJ2-3; v_call: TRBV6-1; cdr3_nt: TGTGCCAGCAGTGTGGCAAGGGGACATAGCACAGATACGCAGTATTTT; cdr3_aa: CASSVARGHSTDTQYF
clone_size: -; d_call: TRBD1; j_call: TRBJ2-7; v_call: TRBV2; cdr3_nt: TGTGCCAGCAGTGAGGGACAGGGAGCTCCCTACGAGCAGTACTTC; cdr3_aa: CASSEGQGAPYEQYF
clone_size: -; d_call: -; j_call: TRBJ1-1; v_call: TRBV2; cdr3_nt: TGTGCCAGCAGCTCGGCTGCCGGGACACTAAACACTGAAGCTTTCTTT; cdr3_aa: CASSSAAGTLNTEAFF
clone_size: -; d_call: TRBD2; j_call: TRBJ2-7; v_call: TRBV27; cdr3_nt: TGTGCCAGCAGTTCCCTATCCCCTAGCGGGAGAACGCCCTACGAGCAGTACTTC; cdr3_aa: CASSSLSPSGRTPYEQYF
clone_size: -; d_call: -; j_call: TRBJ2-7; v_call: TRBV27; cdr3_nt: TGTGCCAGCAGTTTGCGGCACGACTACGAGCAGTACTTC; cdr3_aa: CASSLRHDYEQYF
clone_size: -; d_call: TRBD2; j_call: TRBJ2-1; v_call: TRBV4-3; cdr3_nt: TGCGCCAGCAGCCAAGATCGGGCTAGCGGTTCCAATGAGCAGTTCTTC; cdr3_aa: CASSQDRASGSNEQFF
clone_size: -; d_call: -; j_call: TRBJ1-1; v_call: TRBV6-5; cdr3_nt: TGTGCCAGCAGTACCTCCAACACTGAAGCTTTCTTT; cdr3_aa: CASSTSNTEAFF
clone_size: -; d_call: TRBD2; j_call: TRBJ2-1; v_call: TRBV5-6; cdr3_nt: TGTGCCAGCAGCGAGGGTCATAGCGGGCTAAATGAGCAGTTCTTC; cdr3_aa: CASSEGHSGLNEQFF
clone_size: -; d_call: TRBD2; j_call: TRBJ2-7; v_call: TRBV10-2; cdr3_nt: TGCGCCAGCAGTGGGACTAGCGTCCCCTACGAGCAGTACTTC; cdr3_aa: CASSGTSVPYEQYF
clone_size: -; d_call: TRBD1; j_call: TRBJ1-5; v_call: TRBV11-3; cdr3_nt: TGTGCCAGCAGCCCCACAGGGGTCCAGCCCCAGCATTTT; cdr3_aa: CASSPTGVQPQHF
clone_size: -; d_call: TRBD2; j_call: TRBJ2-5; v_call: TRBV27; cdr3_nt: TGTGCCAGCAGTTTGGGGACTAGCGGAGAGACCCAGTACTTC; cdr3_aa: CASSLGTSGETQYF
clone_size: -; d_call: -; j_call: TRBJ1-5; v_call: TRBV19; cdr3_nt: TGTGCCAGTAGTATAGTCCCAGCTAATAGCAATCAGCCCCAGCATTTT; cdr3_aa: CASSIVPANSNQPQHF
clone_size: -; d_call: -; j_call: TRBJ2-1; v_call: TRBV4-3; cdr3_nt: TGCGCCAGCAGCCGCGAGCGGCTAGGGTATGGTGAGCAGTTCTTC; cdr3_aa: CASSRERLGYGEQFF
clone_size: once; d_call: TRBD1; j_call: TRBJ1-1; v_call: TRBV7-9; cdr3_nt: TGTGCCAGCAGCGATACAGGGGGGCCCACTGAAGCTTTCTTT; cdr3_aa: CASSDTGGPTEAFF
clone_size: once; d_call: TRBD1; j_call: TRBJ2-1; v_call: TRBV4-1; cdr3_nt: TGCGCCAGCAGCCAAGGACCAGGGGGTAGTGAGCAGTTCTTC; cdr3_aa: CASSQGPGGSEQFF
clone_size: -; d_call: TRBD1; j_call: TRBJ2-3; v_call: TRBV6-1; cdr3_nt: TGTGCCAGCAGTGAAGCGGGGACAGATTCATTGGATACGCAGTATTTT; cdr3_aa: CASSEAGTDSLDTQYF
clone_size: once; d_call: -; j_call: TRBJ2-7; v_call: TRBV9; cdr3_nt: TGTGCCAGCAGCCCCGAAGGGAGCGTACCTTCCTACGGGCAGTACTTC; cdr3_aa: CASSPEGSVPSYGQYF
clone_size: -; d_call: -; j_call: TRBJ2-7; v_call: TRBV10-1; cdr3_nt: TGCGCCAGCAGTGCCTCGACAGCTTCCTACGAGCAGTACTTC; cdr3_aa: CASSASTASYEQYF
clone_size: -; d_call: TRBD1; j_call: TRBJ2-7; v_call: TRBV7-2; cdr3_nt: TGTGCCAGCAGCTTAGGGGCCGGGACAGGGCCCTACGAGCAGTACTTC; cdr3_aa: CASSLGAGTGPYEQYF
clone_size: -; d_call: TRBD1; j_call: TRBJ1-4; v_call: TRBV19; cdr3_nt: TGTGCCAGTACCTTGGACAGGGGGCAAGATGAAAAACTGTTTTTT; cdr3_aa: CASTLDRGQDEKLFF
clone_size: once; d_call: -; j_call: TRBJ2-7; v_call: TRBV30; cdr3_nt: TGTGCCTGGAGTGTAACCGGGCACGAGCAGTACTTC; cdr3_aa: CAWSVTGHEQYF
clone_size: -; d_call: TRBD2; j_call: TRBJ2-7; v_call: TRBV29-1; cdr3_nt: TGCAGCGTTGAAAGCGGGAACCCCAACGAGCAGTACTTC; cdr3_aa: CSVESGNPNEQYF
clone_size: -; d_call: -; j_call: TRBJ2-1; v_call: TRBV11-2; cdr3_nt: TGTGCCAGCAGCCCCGTCAACCCGGGGGAGCAAATGAATGAGCAGTTCTTC; cdr3_aa: CASSPVNPGEQMNEQFF
clone_size: -; d_call: -; j_call: TRBJ2-5; v_call: TRBV7-9; cdr3_nt: TGTGCCAGCAGCTTAGGGGTTCCGGTGGAGACCCAGTACTTC; cdr3_aa: CASSLGVPVETQYF
clone_size: once; d_call: TRBD1; j_call: TRBJ2-2; v_call: TRBV5-6; cdr3_nt: TGTGCCAGCAGCACCGGGACAGGAGTAACCGGGGAGCTGTTTTTT; cdr3_aa: CASSTGTGVTGELFF
clone_size: once; d_call: TRBD1; j_call: TRBJ2-7; v_call: TRBV6-9; cdr3_nt: TGTGCCAGCAGTTCTTCATTAGGGGGACAGGGAATAGCGGGCTACGAGCAGTACTTC; cdr3_aa: CASSSSLGGQGIAGYEQYF
clone_size: -; d_call: TRBD2; j_call: TRBJ2-7; v_call: TRBV4-3; cdr3_nt: TGCGCCAGCAGCTCCGGGACTAGCTCCTACGAGCAGTACTTC; cdr3_aa: CASSSGTSSYEQYF
clone_size: -; d_call: TRBD2; j_call: TRBJ2-5; v_call: TRBV28; cdr3_nt: TGTGCCAGCAGCCGAACCCCGGGACTAGCGGGGAGAGGAGAGACCCAGTACTTC; cdr3_aa: CASSRTPGLAGRGETQYF
clone_size: once; d_call: -; j_call: TRBJ2-7; v_call: TRBV6-1; cdr3_nt: TGTGCCAGCAGTGCCCGGAGGGATAGCTCCTACGAGCAGTACTTC; cdr3_aa: CASSARRDSSYEQYF
clone_size: -; d_call: -; j_call: TRBJ1-5; v_call: TRBV2; cdr3_nt: TGTGCCAGCAGTTTGACCGGTTTGCCCCAGCATTTT; cdr3_aa: CASSLTGLPQHF
clone_size: once; d_call: TRBD2; j_call: TRBJ2-1; v_call: TRBV5-6; cdr3_nt: TGTGCCAGCAGCCCACTACTAGCGGGCAATGAGCAGTTCTTC; cdr3_aa: CASSPLLAGNEQFF
clone_size: -; d_call: -; j_call: TRBJ2-2; v_call: TRBV29-1; cdr3_nt: TGCAGCGTGCTGGTTCCTAGCATCGGGGAGCTGTTTTTT; cdr3_aa: CSVLVPSIGELFF
clone_size: -; d_call: -; j_call: TRBJ2-5; v_call: TRBV13; cdr3_nt: TGTGCCAGCAGCCCCTCGGACAGTGTCGGAGAGACCCAGTACTTC; cdr3_aa: CASSPSDSVGETQYF
clone_size: -; d_call: -; j_call: TRBJ1-1; v_call: TRBV29-1; cdr3_nt: TGCAGCGGCTCCGGAGGAGGGTCAGAAGCTTTCTTT; cdr3_aa: CSGSGGGSEAFF
clone_size: -; d_call: -; j_call: TRBJ2-1; v_call: TRBV2; cdr3_nt: TGTGCCATAGGTGGAGTTTCTCGGGAGCAGTTCTTC; cdr3_aa: CAIGGVSREQFF
clone_size: -; d_call: TRBD2; j_call: TRBJ2-1; v_call: TRBV29-1; cdr3_nt: TGCAGCGTTCCTCTAGCGGGGAAGGATTACAATGAGCAGTTCTTC; cdr3_aa: CSVPLAGKDYNEQFF
clone_size: -; d_call: -; j_call: TRBJ2-1; v_call: TRBV28; cdr3_nt: TGTGCCAGCAGTTTAGGGAGCTCCTACAATGAGCAGTTCTTC; cdr3_aa: CASSLGSSYNEQFF
clone_size: once; d_call: TRBD2; j_call: TRBJ2-3; v_call: TRBV19; cdr3_nt: TGTGCCACCGTAGCGGGTCCATACAGCACAGATACGCAGTATTTT; cdr3_aa: CATVAGPYSTDTQYF
clone_size: -; d_call: -; j_call: TRBJ2-3; v_call: TRBV7-6; cdr3_nt: TGTGCCAGCAGCTTAGGTGATAGCACAGATACGCAGTATTTT; cdr3_aa: CASSLGDSTDTQYF
clone_size: -; d_call: -; j_call: TRBJ1-6; v_call: TRBV27; cdr3_nt: TGTGCCAGCGGGAACAGGAAGTATAATTCACCCCTCCACTTT; cdr3_aa: CASGNRKYNSPLHF
clone_size: few; d_call: -; j_call: TRBJ1-1; v_call: TRBV30; cdr3_nt: TGTGCCTGGAGTCCCCCAGGCCTGAACACTGAAGCTTTCTTT; cdr3_aa: CAWSPPGLNTEAFF
clone_size: once; d_call: TRBD2; j_call: TRBJ2-3; v_call: TRBV7-2; cdr3_nt: TGTGCCAGCCGAACACCGGGCGGGGGGCGCACAGATACGCAGTATTTT; cdr3_aa: CASRTPGGGRTDTQYF
clone_size: once; d_call: -; j_call: TRBJ2-6; v_call: TRBV15; cdr3_nt: TGTGCCACCAGCAGAGATAGGGGGGCTGGGGCCAACGTCCTGACTTTC; cdr3_aa: CATSRDRGAGANVLTF
clone_size: -; d_call: -; j_call: TRBJ2-7; v_call: TRBV6-5; cdr3_nt: TGTGCCAGCAAGCCAGGACAGACCTACGAGCAGTACTTC; cdr3_aa: CASKPGQTYEQYF
clone_size: -; d_call: -; j_call: TRBJ1-5; v_call: TRBV9; cdr3_nt: TGTGCCAGCAGCGCTGACTTGTATAGCAATCAGCCCCAGCATTTT; cdr3_aa: CASSADLYSNQPQHF
clone_size: -; d_call: -; j_call: TRBJ1-4; v_call: TRBV5-6; cdr3_nt: TGTGCCAGCAGCCCCAGCTCGGTCCTTAATGAAAAACTGTTTTTT; cdr3_aa: CASSPSSVLNEKLFF
clone_size: -; d_call: -; j_call: TRBJ2-6; v_call: TRBV2; cdr3_nt: TGTGCCAGCTACCGAATGGGGACCAACGTCCTGACTTTC; cdr3_aa: CASYRMGTNVLTF
clone_size: -; d_call: -; j_call: TRBJ2-2; v_call: TRBV7-9; cdr3_nt: TGTGCCAGCACCTTCGGCCCCACCGGGGAGCTGTTTTTT; cdr3_aa: CASTFGPTGELFF
clone_size: -; d_call: TRBD1; j_call: TRBJ1-1; v_call: TRBV2; cdr3_nt: TGTGCCGGGGGACAGGGGAACACTGAAGCTTTCTTT; cdr3_aa: CAGGQGNTEAFF
clone_size: -; d_call: -; j_call: TRBJ1-6; v_call: TRBV4-1; cdr3_nt: TGCGCCAGCAGCCAAGCGCCAGAGAGATCCAATAATTCACCCCTCCACTTT; cdr3_aa: CASSQAPERSNNSPLHF
clone_size: -; d_call: -; j_call: TRBJ2-1; v_call: TRBV5-4; cdr3_nt: TGTGCCAGCACCCGTGATGGGGTGTGGTTCTTC; cdr3_aa: CASTRDGVWFF